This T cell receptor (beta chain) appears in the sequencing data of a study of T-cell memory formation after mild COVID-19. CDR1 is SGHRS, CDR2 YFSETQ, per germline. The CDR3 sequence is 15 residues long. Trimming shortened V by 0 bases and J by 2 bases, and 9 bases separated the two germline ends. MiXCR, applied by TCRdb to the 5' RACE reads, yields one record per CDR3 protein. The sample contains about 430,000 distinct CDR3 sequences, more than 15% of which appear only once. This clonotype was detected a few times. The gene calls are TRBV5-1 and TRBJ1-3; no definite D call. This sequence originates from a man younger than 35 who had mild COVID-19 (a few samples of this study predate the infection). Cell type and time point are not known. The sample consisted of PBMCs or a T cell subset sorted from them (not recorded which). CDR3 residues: CASSLGSVTGNTIYF. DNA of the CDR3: TGCGCCAGCAGCTTGGGGAGCGTAACTGGAAACACCATATATTTT.